The rows below give T cell receptor beta chains drawn from one sample of a study of T cells in Graves' hyperthyroidism and ophthalmopathy. TCRdb reprocessed the multiplex PCR reads via MiXCR and lists one record per CDR3 protein. Counted here are some 510,000 distinct CDR3 sequences, more than 20% occurring once; the ten biggest clones make up more than 25%. Sample: blood. These receptors all come from a man between 18 and 29 years old with Graves' hyperthyroidism. Both conserved end residues are part of each CDR3.

>TRBV2|TRBJ1-6
CASSPRGIGGNSPLHF
>TRBV11-2|TRBJ2-2
CASSLMVGEPGELFF
>TRBV6-5|TRBJ2-7
CASSYGRAYEQYF
>TRBV3-1|TRBJ1-5
CASSQGGWLGQPQHF
>TRBV5-1|TRBJ1-1
CASSGAMNTEAFF
>TRBV4-1|TRBJ1-5
CASRLRINQPQHF
>TRBV5-1|TRBJ1-1
CASSHRDRVTYAEAFF
>TRBV6-1|TRBJ1-1
CASSLSSRTGQAFF
>TRBV12-3/TRBV12-4|TRBJ2-5
CASSFGTPGTQYF
>TRBV5-1|TRBJ1-5
CASLDASNQPQHF
>TRBV28|TRBJ1-5
CASSSPAPQHF
>TRBV20-1|TRBJ2-7
CSASSLSYEQYF
>TRBV7-2|TRBJ2-7
CASSLANRGGPNTVEQYF
>TRBV28|TRBJ2-5
CASRGQRETQYF
>TRBV6-1|TRBJ2-7
CASSPDRGLYEQYF
>TRBV10-2|TRBJ2-5
CATSTRGETQYF